This T cell receptor beta chain was sequenced for a study of shared clonotypes between healthy human individuals. This clone came up many times. What it recognizes is unknown. Participating donors were healthy, HIV-negative adults free of recent acute infections or vaccinations. Donors were Caucasian adults residing in Nashville, Tennessee, USA. V lost 6 bases to trimming and J lost 3 bases, with 14 bases between them. Per germline, CDR1 SQVTM and CDR2 ANQGSEA. This CDR3 has 13 residues. Here immunoSEQ multiplex PCR was the method, and the copy in TCRdb shows in-frame clones only, minus some. The table shows over a million clones, with about 74% occurring only once. Study findings and constraints: Blood alone was sampled, and tissue repertoires likely differ. Of the naive CD4 clonotypes, around 4.8% were shared across a few donors.

The sample was memory CD4+ T cells sorted from blood. Subset given: CD45RA-negative fraction. The clonotype originates from a man between 18 and 29 years old in good health. This rearrangement joins TRBV29-1 to TRBJ2-5; the D is unclear. The CDR3 loop is CSVPISQEETQYF. The CDR3 coding sequence is TGCAGCGTGCCTATAAGCCAAGAAGAGACCCAGTACTTC.